This is a list of T cell receptor beta chains from one sample in a study of molecular identifiers for immune sequencing clone quantification. TCRdb reanalysed the PCR reads using MiXCR and keeps one entry per CDR3 protein. The sample consists of more than 550,000 distinct CDR3 sequences, 25% of them appearing once. Sequenced: naive CD8+ T cells from blood, with Jurkat cell RNA spiked in. These TCRs come from a human donor in good health. Some libraries in this study had Jurkat cell RNA spiked in. CDR3s include the opening cysteine and the closing phenylalanine or tryptophan. A D gene is named only where the DNA matches it firmly. Expanded clones get a size class; other rows say once, few or many, or leave the size out.

J	D	size	V	DNA	CDR3
TRBJ1-6	-	few	TRBV7-6	TGTGCCAGCAGCCCGACGGAATATAATTCACCCCTCCACTTT	CASSPTEYNSPLHF
TRBJ1-3	-	few	TRBV10-3	TGTGCCATCAGCCCTGGAAACACCTTATATTTT	CAISPGNTLYF
TRBJ2-7	-	-	TRBV27	TGTGCCAGCAGTTTATCGGGCTTTTGGGACGAGCAGTACTTC	CASSLSGFWDEQYF
TRBJ2-7	TRBD1	-	TRBV19	TGTGCCAGTAGGGGGACAGGGGGCGGCGAGCAGTACTTC	CASRGTGGGEQYF
TRBJ1-4	TRBD1	-	TRBV9	TGTGCCAGCAGCTCGGGACAGGGGTTGTCTGAAAAACTGTTTTTT	CASSSGQGLSEKLFF
TRBJ1-3	-	-	TRBV28	TGTGCCAGCAGTTTGGGTCAGGGATTCTCTGGAAACACCATATATTTT	CASSLGQGFSGNTIYF
TRBJ1-6	-	few	TRBV9	TGTGCCAGCAGCCCAGTGGGGGGGGGCTCACCCCTCCACTTT	CASSPVGGGSPLHF
TRBJ1-6	-	few	TRBV7-9	TGTGCCAGCAGCTTAGCTTCGGCCCTTTCACCCCTCCACTTT	CASSLASALSPLHF
TRBJ2-5	-	few	TRBV4-1	TGCGCCAGCAGCCAAGATGGCGGAGCGGAGACCCAGTACTTC	CASSQDGGAETQYF
TRBJ1-1	TRBD1	few	TRBV5-1	TGCGCCAGCAGCGGTTGGACAGGGGGTGACACTGAAGCTTTCTTT	CASSGWTGGDTEAFF
TRBJ2-5	-	many	TRBV9	TGTGCCAGCAGCGTCGTCGGAAACCCTCAAGAGACCCAGTACTTC	CASSVVGNPQETQYF
TRBJ2-2	-	many	TRBV6-1	TGTGCCAGCAGTGGACTGACCTTGAACACCGGGGAGCTGTTTTTT	CASSGLTLNTGELFF
TRBJ2-3	TRBD1	-	TRBV4-2	TGTGCCAGCAGCCAAGATTTGGCAGGGGGTACAGATACGCAGTATTTT	CASSQDLAGGTDTQYF
TRBJ2-3	-	many	TRBV2	TGTGCCAGCAGTGATGGCGGGATAGCATTGGATACGCAGTATTTT	CASSDGGIALDTQYF
TRBJ2-5	TRBD2	few	TRBV4-2	TGTGCCAGCAGCCAAGTTAGCGGGAGCGAGACCCAGTACTTC	CASSQVSGSETQYF
TRBJ1-5	TRBD1	many	TRBV28	TGTGCCAGCAGCCGGACAGGGTCTTTTCAGCCCCAGCATTTT	CASSRTGSFQPQHF
TRBJ2-2	TRBD2	few	TRBV19	TGTGCCAGTAGTAAACAGCGGGAGTGGGCCGGGGAGCTGTTTTTT	CASSKQREWAGELFF
TRBJ1-5	TRBD1	many	TRBV6-6	TGTGCCAGCAGTCTACAGGGGGCGAGTCAGCCCCAGCATTTT	CASSLQGASQPQHF
TRBJ2-4	-	many	TRBV4-2	TGTGCCAGCAGCCAAGATTGGGGCCAGGTTGGACGGTCCAAAAACATTCAGTACTTC	CASSQDWGQVGRSKNIQYF
TRBJ2-7	TRBD2	-	TRBV20-1	TGCAGTGCCCCGGGATTACTAGCGGGAGAGTACGAGCAGTACTTC	CSAPGLLAGEYEQYF
TRBJ2-7	-	-	TRBV7-9	TGTGCCAGCAGCTTAGGGGGGCCAGGGAGCGAGCAGTACTTC	CASSLGGPGSEQYF
TRBJ1-5	-	few	TRBV2	TGTGCCAGCAGTGAGTGGGCAGAAGATATGGAGCCCCAGCATTTT	CASSEWAEDMEPQHF
TRBJ2-3	-	many	TRBV5-4	TGTGCCAGCAGCTTGGCCGATCTTAACACAGATACGCAGTATTTT	CASSLADLNTDTQYF
TRBJ2-1	-	few	TRBV6-2/TRBV6-3	TGTGCCACCGACGGACAGACCTACAATGAGCAGTTCTTC	CATDGQTYNEQFF
TRBJ1-1	-	once	TRBV7-2	TGTGCCAGCAGCTTAAAAGCAGGGATGGACACTGAAGCTTTCTTT	CASSLKAGMDTEAFF
TRBJ2-5	-	many	TRBV9	TGTGCCAGCAGCGTAGACGAAGAGACCCAGTACTTC	CASSVDEETQYF
TRBJ2-7	TRBD1	once	TRBV19	TGTGCCAGTAGTAACGGACAGGAAACCTACGAGCGGTACTTC	CASSNGQETYERYF
TRBJ2-1	TRBD2	-	TRBV20-1	TGCAGTGTTAGAGGGCAGGGACTAGCGGGGAACAATGAGCAGTTCTTC	CSVRGQGLAGNNEQFF
TRBJ1-6	-	few	TRBV4-3	TGCGCCAGCAGCGCGGGGGGTTCACCCCTCCACTTT	CASSAGGSPLHF
TRBJ2-7	-	-	TRBV7-8	TGTGCCAGCAGCTTAGCGCAGTACGAGCAATACTTC	CASSLAQYEQYF
TRBJ2-3	TRBD2	few	TRBV4-3	TGCGCCAGCAGCCAGGGGACTAGCCTTCACACAGATACGCAGTATTTT	CASSQGTSLHTDTQYF
TRBJ2-3	-	many	TRBV20-1	TGCAGTGCCCCCATAGGCGGGGTTAGGAGGGGCACAGATACGCAGTATTTT	CSAPIGGVRRGTDTQYF
TRBJ1-6	-	-	TRBV21-1	TGTGCCAGCAGCAAGCTCGGACAGGGGGCTACGTTGATTAGGAATTCACCCCTCCACTTT	CASSKLGQGATLIRNSPLHF
TRBJ2-1	TRBD2	-	TRBV20-1	TGCAGTGCCCGATCCCTAGCGGGGGTTTACAATGAGCAGTTCTTC	CSARSLAGVYNEQFF
TRBJ2-2	TRBD2	few	TRBV28	TGTGCCAGCAGTACACCCGGGACTACCCATACCGGGGAGCTGTTTTTT	CASSTPGTTHTGELFF
TRBJ2-3	TRBD1	few	TRBV19	TGTGCCAGTAGTATCGGGACAGCGAAAATAAAAACGGGTACAGATACGCAGTATTTT	CASSIGTAKIKTGTDTQYF
TRBJ2-3	TRBD2	many	TRBV29-1	TGCAGCGTTGTCGGTCTAGCGGGGGTGGTAGCAGATACGCAGTATTTT	CSVVGLAGVVADTQYF
TRBJ2-7	TRBD1	-	TRBV12-3/TRBV12-4	TGTGCCAGCAGTTTCGGGACAGGGAAGACCTACGAGCAGTACTTC	CASSFGTGKTYEQYF